The rows below give T cell receptor beta chains drawn from one sample of a study of shared clonotypes between healthy human individuals. The method was immunoSEQ multiplex PCR; TCRdb's version includes in-frame clones alone and lacks a portion of them. The sample contains fewer than 1.4 million clones, approximately 78% of which appear only once. Sequenced sample: memory CD4+ T cells from PBMCs. The receptors derive from a man younger than 30 in good health. Some clones in this sample may be carry-over from other donors' samples. CDR3s include the opening cysteine and the closing phenylalanine or tryptophan. Fields, in order: clone size, J gene, V gene, D gene, CDR3 protein, CDR3 DNA. The D gene is left open where the match is weak. Clone sizes are given selectively: once, few, many, or a class where the clone is expanded.

size: -
J: TRBJ2-1
V: TRBV7-2
D: -
CDR3: CASSLGSSSYNEQFF
DNA: TGTGCCAGCAGCTTAGGCTCTTCTTCCTACAATGAGCAGTTCTTC

size: few
J: TRBJ2-2
V: TRBV5-1
D: TRBD1
CDR3: CASSFSGQGSGELFF
DNA: TGCGCCAGCAGCTTCTCGGGACAGGGTTCCGGGGAGCTGTTTTTT

size: -
J: TRBJ1-4
V: TRBV6-5
D: TRBD1
CDR3: CASRRGTGAGEKLFF
DNA: TGTGCCAGCAGACGCGGGACAGGCGCTGGTGAAAAACTGTTTTTT

size: -
J: TRBJ2-5
V: TRBV5-5
D: TRBD2
CDR3: CASSLYILAGNQETQYF
DNA: TGTGCCAGCAGCTTGTACATCCTAGCGGGGAACCAAGAGACCCAGTACTTC

size: -
J: TRBJ1-2
V: TRBV10-3
D: -
CDR3: CAISPHSGLTGGYTF
DNA: TGTGCCATCAGTCCCCACTCAGGTTTGACGGGGGGCTACACCTTC

size: -
J: TRBJ2-1
V: TRBV28
D: -
CDR3: CASTSGPGGYNEQFF
DNA: TGTGCCAGCACCTCAGGGCCCGGGGGATACAATGAGCAGTTCTTC

size: -
J: TRBJ1-2
V: TRBV6-5
D: -
CDR3: CASSTQQGNYGYTF
DNA: TGTGCCAGCAGTACCCAACAGGGAAACTATGGCTACACCTTC

size: -
J: TRBJ1-2
V: TRBV5-4
D: -
CDR3: CASSLSDRNYGYTF
DNA: TGTGCCAGCAGCTTGTCTGACAGAAACTATGGCTACACCTTC

size: -
J: TRBJ1-1
V: TRBV10-2
D: -
CDR3: CASSWETFNTEAFF
DNA: TGCGCCAGCTCCTGGGAGACTTTTAACACTGAAGCTTTCTTT

size: -
J: TRBJ2-5
V: TRBV4-1
D: -
CDR3: CASPRVTQYF
DNA: TGCGCCAGCCCCCGGGTGACCCAGTACTTC

size: once
J: TRBJ1-2
V: TRBV19
D: -
CDR3: CASSTQGSYYGYTF
DNA: TGTGCCAGTAGTACCCAGGGGAGCTACTATGGCTACACCTTC

size: once
J: TRBJ2-4
V: TRBV7-2
D: -
CDR3: CASSLVPLAKNIQYF
DNA: TGTGCCAGCAGCTTAGTCCCTTTAGCCAAAAACATTCAGTACTTC

size: -
J: TRBJ2-2
V: TRBV28
D: TRBD2
CDR3: CASSPGGSGRVGELFF
DNA: TGTGCCAGCAGTCCCGGTGGTAGCGGGAGGGTCGGGGAGCTGTTTTTT

size: few
J: TRBJ2-7
V: TRBV28
D: TRBD1
CDR3: CASFGSDRVGEQYF
DNA: TGTGCCAGCTTCGGATCCGACAGGGTGGGAGAGCAGTACTTC

size: -
J: TRBJ1-4
V: TRBV2
D: -
CDR3: CASSEGGNHNKLFF
DNA: TGTGCCAGCAGTGAGGGGGGAAATCACAACAAACTGTTTTTT

size: -
J: TRBJ2-5
V: TRBV27
D: -
CDR3: CASSSLGAGQETQYF
DNA: TGTGCCAGCAGTTCCCTGGGGGCAGGACAAGAGACCCAATACTTC

size: -
J: TRBJ2-2
V: TRBV7-3
D: -
CDR3: CASSSSRDTGELFF
DNA: TGTGCCAGCAGCAGCAGTAGAGACACCGGGGAGCTGTTTTTT

size: -
J: TRBJ1-2
V: TRBV28
D: TRBD1
CDR3: CASSLWRDRDYGYTF
DNA: TGTGCCAGCAGTTTATGGAGGGACAGGGACTATGGCTACACCTTC

size: -
J: TRBJ1-2
V: TRBV18
D: -
CDR3: CASSPEQVARGYTF
DNA: TGTGCCAGCTCACCGGAACAGGTGGCGCGGGGCTACACCTTC

size: once
J: TRBJ1-1
V: TRBV28
D: -
CDR3: CASNPSGALRQAFF
DNA: TGTGCCAGCAATCCTTCAGGGGCCCTTCGTCAAGCTTTCTTT

size: -
J: TRBJ2-7
V: TRBV5-4
D: -
CDR3: CASSLGGRNSYEQYF
DNA: TGTGCCAGCAGCTTGGGAGGGAGGAACTCCTACGAGCAGTACTTC

size: -
J: TRBJ2-2
V: TRBV10-3
D: TRBD2
CDR3: CAIRRLAGGPRDGELFF
DNA: TGTGCCATCAGGAGACTAGCGGGAGGACCCCGGGACGGGGAGCTGTTTTTT

size: -
J: TRBJ2-7
V: TRBV18
D: -
CDR3: CASSLGTGPGEQYF
DNA: TGTGCCAGCTCATTGGGGACGGGGCCAGGCGAGCAGTACTTC

size: -
J: TRBJ2-1
V: TRBV4-1
D: -
CDR3: CASSQEQSSYNEQFF
DNA: TGCGCCAGCAGCCAGGAACAGAGCTCCTACAATGAGCAGTTCTTC